This T cell receptor (beta chain) comes out of a study of CD8 T cells in ankylosing spondylitis. Comments on this clonotype: Its antigen is still unknown.

Germline V lookup: CDR1 MNHEY, CDR2 SVGAGI. The CDR3 runs to 18 residues. V trimming: 4 bases; J trimming: 0 bases; junction bases outside the gene matches: 13. Points from the study as a whole: Seven to nine highly homologous variants formed a TCR beta motif that appeared characteristic of ankylosing spondylitis blood. From matched ankylosing spondylitis synovial fluid, disease-linked clones were reportedly recovered at significantly enriched levels.

TCRdb redid the calling of the 5' RACE reads with MiXCR, one entry per CDR3 protein. The data hold nearly 250,000 distinct CDR3 sequences, with around 32% observed a single time. The chain has TRBV6-5 and TRBJ2-7; 9 bases are shared with TRBD1. This clonotype was obtained from a male donor with ankylosing spondylitis or in good health (not recorded which). The source material was blood, either unsorted or a sorted T cell fraction (not recorded which). DNA of the CDR3: TGTGCCAGCAGTTCCGGGCCCTCGACAGGGGGAGTCTCCTACGAGCAGTACTTC. Encoded protein: CASSSGPSTGGVSYEQYF.